These 17 T cell receptor beta chains came from one sample sequenced in a study of blood T cell repertoires in COVID-19. Measured with immunoSEQ multiplex PCR; TCRdb has only the in-frame clones, and not every one. The sample lists about 110,000 clones, approximately 70% seen once, with roughly 6% in the top ten. Sequencing was done on a sample of peripheral blood. All receptors come from an older man with acute or convalescent COVID-19.

V and J are TRBV11-3 and TRBJ2-7; D uncertain. Per the germline V gene, CDR1 is SGHNT and CDR2 is YENEEA. V was pared by 0 bases and J by 3 bases, with 6 bases between. This CDR3 region has 13 residues. This chain's CDR3 is CASSLDDNYEQYF. DNA for the CDR3: TGTGCCAGCAGCTTAGACGACAACTACGAGCAGTACTTC.

This clone was recorded a few times. The genes are TRBV19 and TRBJ1-6; 7 nucleotides match TRBD1. J was trimmed by 7 bases and V by 3 bases; bases with no gene match: 9. Germline values: CDR1 LNHDA, CDR2 SQIVND (reference sequence). CDR3 length equals 16 residues. The CDR3 DNA follows: TGTGCCAGTAGTATCTCATCGACAGGGAGGAATTCACCCCTCCACTTT. It specifies CASSISSTGRNSPLHF. The whole variable domain, filled in from reference TRBV19 and TRBJ1-6, reads DGGITQSPKYLFRKEGQNVTLSCEQNLNHDAMYWYRQDPGQGLRLIYYSQIVNDFQKGDIAEGYSVSREKKESFPLTVTSAQKNPTAFYLCASSISSTGRNSPLHFGNGTRLTVT.

J is TRBJ2-2 and V is TRBV2; 8 nucleotides line up with TRBD1. With V trimmed by 5 bases and J by 1 base, 6 bases remained unmatched. From germline, CDR1 is SNHLY and CDR2 FYNNEI. This CDR3 comprises 16 residues. The CDR3 bases are TGTGCCAGCAGTCGTTGGGGACAGGAGAACACCGGGGAGCTGTTTTTT. The encoded protein is CASSRWGQENTGELFF.

This rearrangement joins TRBV7-2 to TRBJ2-2; 8 bases align to TRBD2. The trim removed 7 bases at V and 4 bases at J, leaving 8 bases unmatched. This CDR3 spans 15 amino acids. Germline V CDR1 and CDR2: SGHTA, FQGNSA. CDR3 loop: CASNPSGGSTGELFF. The CDR3 nucleotides read TGTGCCAGCAACCCTTCGGGGGGGTCCACCGGGGAGCTGTTTTTT.

V usage is TRBV2 and J usage is TRBJ1-5; 7 bases match TRBD1. With 7 bases clipped from V and 6 bases from J, the junction kept 6 bases outside the gene matches. The CDR3 is made up of 13 amino acids. Germline V gene sequence: CDR1 SNHLY, CDR2 FYNNEI. The CDR3 coding sequence is TGTGCCAGCAAGGGGGCGTATCGTCAGCCCCAGCATTTT. Its translation is CASKGAYRQPQHF.

The chain carries TRBV6-5 and TRBJ1-2, with 7 bases fitting TRBD1. V trimming: 5 bases; J trimming: 2 bases; junction bases outside the gene matches: 2. The germline V gene encodes CDR1 MNHEY and CDR2 SVGAGI. The CDR3 has 13 residues. CDR3 DNA: TGTGCCAGCAGTCTGGACAGGAACTATGGCTACACCTTC. Protein product: CASSLDRNYGYTF.

The chain joins TRBV5-1 to TRBJ2-5, with D perhaps matching TRBD2 (5 bases). Germline V lookup: CDR1 SGHRS, CDR2 YFSETQ. The ends were cut back, 1 base at V and 4 bases at J, with 8 bases in the middle. The CDR3 runs 13 residues. The CDR3 loop is CASSLRGRETQYF. CDR3 bases: TGCGCCAGCAGCTTGCGAGGGCGAGAGACCCAGTACTTC.

The J gene is TRBJ2-3, the V gene TRBV29-1; D possibly corresponds to TRBD2 (7 bases). The ends were cut back, 0 bases at V and 8 bases at J, with 21 bases in the middle. Per germline, CDR1 SQVTM and CDR2 ANQGSEA. The CDR3 contains 16 residues. The CDR3 loop is CSVEDGGGRFGGTQYF. CDR3 nucleotides: TGCAGCGTTGAAGATGGGGGGGGCCGATTCGGGGGTACGCAGTATTTT.

The rearrangement uses TRBV9 and TRBJ2-3; 7 bases map to TRBD2. The V gene's germline CDR1 is SGDLS and CDR2 YYNGEE. V was clipped by 1 base and J by 3 bases; unmatched bases: 11. The CDR3 totals 17 residues. CDR3: CASSVFLGGMETDTQYF. The CDR3 DNA is TGTGCCAGCAGCGTATTCCTGGGGGGGATGGAGACAGATACGCAGTATTTT. Supplemented by reference TRBV9 and TRBJ2-3, the full variable domain reads DSGVTQTPKHLITATGQRVTLRCSPRSGDLSVYWYQQSLDQGLQFLIQYYNGEERAKGNILERFSAQQFPDLHSELNLSSLELGDSALYFCASSVFLGGMETDTQYFGPGTRLTVL.

A single count supports this clone. V and J are TRBV4-3 and TRBJ1-6; 7 positions match TRBD1. Germline-derived CDR1 and CDR2 are LGHNA and YSLEER. The CDR3 is made up of 14 amino acids. V was clipped by 3 bases and J by 5 bases; unmatched bases: 1. The CDR3 spells CASSQTGNNSPLHF. The CDR3 DNA reads TGCGCCAGCAGCCAGACAGGGAATAATTCACCCCTCCACTTT.

The J gene is TRBJ2-2, the V gene TRBV10-2; no clear D gene. CDR3 size: 11 residues. The V and J ends lost 6 bases and 6 bases respectively, with 5 bases between them. Germline-derived CDR1 and CDR2 are WSHSY and SAAADI. This chain's CDR3 is CASRYPGELFF. In DNA form, the CDR3 reads TGCGCCAGCAGGTATCCCGGGGAGCTGTTTTTT.

The chain recombines TRBV24-1 with TRBJ1-5, with D possibly TRBD1 on 6 matching bases. The CDR3 extends over 15 amino acids. Germline assignment: CDR1 KGHDR and CDR2 SFDVKD. V shed 4 bases and J shed 5 bases, with 14 bases lying between them. CDR3 in amino acids: CATSDQTGPDQPQHF. The CDR3 nucleotides read TGTGCCACCAGTGACCAGACAGGCCCTGATCAGCCCCAGCATTTT.

The V and J genes are TRBV11-3 and TRBJ2-2; perhaps TRBD1 as D (5 bases). V was trimmed by 6 bases and J by 6 bases, leaving 11 bases between them. This CDR3 has 13 residues. Germline V gene sequence: CDR1 SGHNT, CDR2 YENEEA. In DNA form, the CDR3 reads TGTGCCAGCAGACTGGACACCTCCGGGGAGCTGTTTTTT. Its protein is CASRLDTSGELFF.

The table lists this clone with a few counts. The chain combines TRBV18 with TRBJ1-2; 7 positions agree with TRBD1. Germline CDR1 KGHSH, CDR2 LQKENI. The CDR3 is made up of 13 amino acids. The V and J ends lost 4 bases and 5 bases, in that order; junction bases with no gene match: 4. CDR3 coding DNA: TGTGCCAGCTCACGCGAACAGGGGTATGGCTACACCTTC. Its protein product is CASSREQGYGYTF.

The chain uses TRBV11-3 and TRBJ1-2; D remains unclear. V shed 4 bases and J shed 8 bases, with 11 bases lying between them. The germline V gene encodes CDR1 SGHNT and CDR2 YENEEA. The CDR3 has 12 amino acids. The CDR3 DNA reads TGTGCCAGCAGCTACGGGGTAAAGGGCTACACCTTC. Amino acid sequence: CASSYGVKGYTF.

This rearrangement joins TRBV27 to TRBJ2-7; TRBD2 aligns across 11 bases. CDR3 size: 16 residues. Per the germline V gene, CDR1 is MNHEY and CDR2 is SMNVEV (reference sequence). V dropped 4 bases and J dropped 3; count of bases not matched to a gene: 8. CDR3 coding DNA: TGTGCCAGCAGTTCTGGACTAGCGGGTGAATTCTACGAGCAGTACTTC. It is translated as CASSSGLAGEFYEQYF.

In the case of this clone: The same CDR3 arises from other DNA sequences in this sample as well. This chain links TRBV5-1 with TRBJ2-1; TRBD1 is a possible D gene (6 bases). Germline assignment: CDR1 SGHRS and CDR2 YFSETQ. The CDR3 contains 16 residues. V was pared by 0 bases and J by 1 base, with 11 bases between. Written as DNA, the CDR3 is TGCGCCAGCAGCTTGGGCGGCAGGGGATCCTACAATGAGCAGTTCTTC. It yields the protein CASSLGGRGSYNEQFF.